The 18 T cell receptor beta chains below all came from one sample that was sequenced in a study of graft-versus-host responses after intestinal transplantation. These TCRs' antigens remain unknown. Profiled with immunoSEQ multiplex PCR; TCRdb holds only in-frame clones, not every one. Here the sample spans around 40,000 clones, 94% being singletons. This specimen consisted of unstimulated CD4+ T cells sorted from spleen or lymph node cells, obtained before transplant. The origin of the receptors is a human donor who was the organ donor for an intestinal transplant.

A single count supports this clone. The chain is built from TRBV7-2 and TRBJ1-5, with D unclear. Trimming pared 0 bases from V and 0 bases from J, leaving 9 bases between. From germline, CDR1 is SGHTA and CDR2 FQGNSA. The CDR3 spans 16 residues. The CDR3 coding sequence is TGTGCCAGCAGCTTAGCAGGAGTCTATAGCAATCAGCCCCAGCATTTT. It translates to CASSLAGVYSNQPQHF.

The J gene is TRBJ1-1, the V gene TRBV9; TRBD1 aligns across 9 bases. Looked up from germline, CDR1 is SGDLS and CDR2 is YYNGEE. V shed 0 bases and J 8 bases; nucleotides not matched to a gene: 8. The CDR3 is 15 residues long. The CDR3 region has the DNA TGTGCCAGCAGCGTAGTGACAGGGGGGTACTCAGAAGCTTTCTTT. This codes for CASSVVTGGYSEAFF.

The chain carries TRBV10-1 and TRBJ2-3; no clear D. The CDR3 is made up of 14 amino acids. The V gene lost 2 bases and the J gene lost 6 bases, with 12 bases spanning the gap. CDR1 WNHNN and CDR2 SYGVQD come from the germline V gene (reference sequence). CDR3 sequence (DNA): TGCGCCAGCAGTGAGGGACGACCGAGGGATACGCAGTATTTT. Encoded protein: CASSEGRPRDTQYF.

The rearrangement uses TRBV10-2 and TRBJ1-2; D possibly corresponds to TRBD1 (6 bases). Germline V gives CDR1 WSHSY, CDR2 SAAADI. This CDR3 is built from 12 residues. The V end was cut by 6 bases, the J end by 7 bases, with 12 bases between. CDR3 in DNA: TGCGCCAGCAGCCCCGACAGGATTGGCTACACCTTC. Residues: CASSPDRIGYTF.

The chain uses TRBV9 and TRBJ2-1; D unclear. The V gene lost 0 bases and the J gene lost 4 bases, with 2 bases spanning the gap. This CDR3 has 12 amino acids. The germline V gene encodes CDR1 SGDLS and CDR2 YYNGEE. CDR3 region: CASSVGYNEQFF. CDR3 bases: TGTGCCAGCAGCGTAGGATACAATGAGCAGTTCTTC. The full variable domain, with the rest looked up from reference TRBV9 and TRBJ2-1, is DSGVTQTPKHLITATGQRVTLRCSPRSGDLSVYWYQQSLDQGLQFLIQYYNGEERAKGNILERFSAQQFPDLHSELNLSSLELGDSALYFCASSVGYNEQFFGPGTRLTVL.

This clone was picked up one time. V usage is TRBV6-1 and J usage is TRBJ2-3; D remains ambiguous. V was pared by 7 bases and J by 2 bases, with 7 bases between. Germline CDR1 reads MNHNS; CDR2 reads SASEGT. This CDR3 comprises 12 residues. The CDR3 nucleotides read TGTGCCAGCACCCCTACCACAGATACGCAGTATTTT. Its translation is CASTPTTDTQYF.

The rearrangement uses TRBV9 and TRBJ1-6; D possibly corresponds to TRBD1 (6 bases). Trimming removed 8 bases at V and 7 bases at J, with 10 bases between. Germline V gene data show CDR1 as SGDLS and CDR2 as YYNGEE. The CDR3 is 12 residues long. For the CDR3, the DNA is TGTGCCAGTAATCAGGGGAATTCACCCCTCCACTTT. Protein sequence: CASNQGNSPLHF.

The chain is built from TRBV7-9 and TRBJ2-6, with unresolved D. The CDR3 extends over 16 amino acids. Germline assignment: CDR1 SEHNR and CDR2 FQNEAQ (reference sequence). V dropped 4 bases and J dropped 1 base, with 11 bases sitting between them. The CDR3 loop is CASSYTSPSGANVLTF. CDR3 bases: TGTGCCAGCAGCTACACGTCCCCTTCTGGGGCCAACGTCCTGACTTTC.

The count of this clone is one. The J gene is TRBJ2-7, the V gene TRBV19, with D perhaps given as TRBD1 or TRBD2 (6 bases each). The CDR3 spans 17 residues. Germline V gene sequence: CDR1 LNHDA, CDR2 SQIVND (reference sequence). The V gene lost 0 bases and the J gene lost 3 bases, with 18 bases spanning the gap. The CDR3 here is CASSIDDGFGGFYEQYF. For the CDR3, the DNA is TGTGCCAGTAGTATAGATGACGGCTTCGGGGGCTTCTACGAGCAGTACTTC.

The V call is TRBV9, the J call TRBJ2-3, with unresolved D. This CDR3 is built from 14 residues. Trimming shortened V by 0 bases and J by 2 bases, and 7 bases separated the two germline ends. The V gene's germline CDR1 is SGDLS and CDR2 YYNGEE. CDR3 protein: CASSVAGNTDTQYF. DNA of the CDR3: TGTGCCAGCAGCGTAGCCGGTAACACAGATACGCAGTATTTT.

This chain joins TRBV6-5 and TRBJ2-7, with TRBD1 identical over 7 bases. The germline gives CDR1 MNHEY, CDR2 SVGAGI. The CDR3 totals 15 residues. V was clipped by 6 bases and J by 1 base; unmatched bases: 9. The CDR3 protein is CASRAGQEQSYEQYF. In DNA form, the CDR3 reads TGTGCCAGCAGGGCAGGACAGGAACAGTCCTACGAGCAGTACTTC.

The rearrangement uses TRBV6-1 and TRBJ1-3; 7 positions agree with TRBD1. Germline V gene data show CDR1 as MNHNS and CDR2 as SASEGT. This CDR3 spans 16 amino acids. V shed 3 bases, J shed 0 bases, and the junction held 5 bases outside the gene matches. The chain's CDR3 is CASSDTGAFSGNTIYF. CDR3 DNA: TGTGCCAGCAGTGACACAGGGGCCTTCTCTGGAAACACCATATATTTT.

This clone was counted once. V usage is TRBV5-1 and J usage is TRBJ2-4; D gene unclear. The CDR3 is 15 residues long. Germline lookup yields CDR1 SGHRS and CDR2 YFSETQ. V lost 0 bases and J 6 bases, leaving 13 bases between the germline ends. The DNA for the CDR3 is TGCGCCAGCAGCTTGGGTGGCGGAGTTCCAAACATTCAGTACTTC. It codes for CASSLGGGVPNIQYF.

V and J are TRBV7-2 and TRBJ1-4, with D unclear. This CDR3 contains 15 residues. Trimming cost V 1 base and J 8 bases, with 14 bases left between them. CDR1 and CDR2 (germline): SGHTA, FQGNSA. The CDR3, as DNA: TGTGCCAGCAGCTTAGGCGGACGAGGAAGCGAAAAACTGTTTTTT. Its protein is CASSLGGRGSEKLFF.

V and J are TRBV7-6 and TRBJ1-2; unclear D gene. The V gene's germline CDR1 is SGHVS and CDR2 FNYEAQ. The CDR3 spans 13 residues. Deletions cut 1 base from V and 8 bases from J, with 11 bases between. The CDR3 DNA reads TGTGCCAGCAGCTTAGTAGGGAATCTAGGCTACACCTTC. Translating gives CASSLVGNLGYTF.

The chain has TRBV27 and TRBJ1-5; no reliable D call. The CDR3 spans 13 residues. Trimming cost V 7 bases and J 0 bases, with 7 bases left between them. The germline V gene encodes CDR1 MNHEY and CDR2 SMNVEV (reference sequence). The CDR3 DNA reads TGTGCCAGCACCAGATATAGCAATCAGCCCCAGCATTTT. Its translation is CASTRYSNQPQHF.

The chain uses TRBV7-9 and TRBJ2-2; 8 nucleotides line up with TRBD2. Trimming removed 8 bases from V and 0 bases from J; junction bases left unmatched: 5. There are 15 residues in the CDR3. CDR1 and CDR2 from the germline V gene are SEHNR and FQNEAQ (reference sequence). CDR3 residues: CASRGGGTNTGELFF. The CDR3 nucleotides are TGTGCCAGCCGGGGCGGGGGGACGAACACCGGGGAGCTGTTTTTT.

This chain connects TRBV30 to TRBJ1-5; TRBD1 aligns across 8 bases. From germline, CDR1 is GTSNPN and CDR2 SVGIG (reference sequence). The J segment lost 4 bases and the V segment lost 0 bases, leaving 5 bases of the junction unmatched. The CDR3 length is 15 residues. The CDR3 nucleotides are TGTGCCTGGAGTGTCGATACAGGGGGAAATCAGCCCCAGCATTTT. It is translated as CAWSVDTGGNQPQHF.